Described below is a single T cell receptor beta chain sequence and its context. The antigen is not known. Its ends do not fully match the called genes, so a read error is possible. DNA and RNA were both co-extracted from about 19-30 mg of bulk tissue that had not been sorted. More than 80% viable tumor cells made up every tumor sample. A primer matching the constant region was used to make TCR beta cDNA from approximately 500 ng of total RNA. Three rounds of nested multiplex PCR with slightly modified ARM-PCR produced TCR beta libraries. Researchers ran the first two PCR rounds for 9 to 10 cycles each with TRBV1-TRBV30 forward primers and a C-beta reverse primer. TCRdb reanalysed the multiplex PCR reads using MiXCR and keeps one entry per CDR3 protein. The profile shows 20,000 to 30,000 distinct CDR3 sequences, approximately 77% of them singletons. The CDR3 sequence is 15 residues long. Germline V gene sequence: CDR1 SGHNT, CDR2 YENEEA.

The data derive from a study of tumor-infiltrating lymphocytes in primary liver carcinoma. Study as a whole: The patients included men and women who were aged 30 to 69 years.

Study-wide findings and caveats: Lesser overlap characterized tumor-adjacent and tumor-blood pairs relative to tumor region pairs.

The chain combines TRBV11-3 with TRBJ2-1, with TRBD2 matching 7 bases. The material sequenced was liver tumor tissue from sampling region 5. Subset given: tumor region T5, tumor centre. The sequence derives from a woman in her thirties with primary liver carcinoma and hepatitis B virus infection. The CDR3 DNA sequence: TGTGCCAGTAGCCGACTAGCTGGGGGGGGGTATGAGAAGTTCTTC. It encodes CASSRLAGGGYEKFF.